This record concerns one TCR beta chain sequence. The CDR3 spans 15 residues. Losses at the gene ends were 1 base for V and 7 bases for J; bases not matched to a gene: 8. Germline V lookup: CDR1 SGHRS, CDR2 YFSETQ. The data were taken from a study of shared clonotypes between healthy human individuals. This table comes from immunoSEQ multiplex PCR, and its TCRdb copy is limited to in-frame clones, with some not included. The sample shows over 2 million clones, around 92% of them seen only once. This clonotype originated in a man younger than 35 in good health. Some clones in this sample may be carry-over from other donors' samples. V gene TRBV5-1 combines with J gene TRBJ2-1; 7 positions match TRBD1. Input material: naive CD4+ T cells from PBMCs. Stated subset: CD45RA+ positively selected. In DNA, the CDR3 is TGCGCCAGCAGCTTGTTTCCAGGGGGAAGGAATGAGCAGTTCTTC. Protein: CASSLFPGGRNEQFF. The complete variable domain, with remaining parts taken from reference TRBV5-1 and TRBJ2-1, reads KAGVTQTPRYLIKTRGQQVTLSCSPISGHRSVSWYQQTPGQGLQFLFEYFSETQRNKGNFPGRFSGRQFSNSRSEMNVSTLELGDSALYLCASSLFPGGRNEQFFGPGTRLTVL.